In its sample, the clone carrying this TCR beta chain was seen a few times. The antigen is unknown. This specimen comes from a study of post-analysis software for immune sequencing data. Turning to the study itself: The disease courses spanned relapsing-remitting, secondary progressive and progressive-relapsing forms of multiple sclerosis. Findings and caveats of the study: TRBV5-6, TRBV5-1 and TRBV20-1 belonged to a set of roughly 5 TRBV segments that were more frequent in patients than controls.

Germline-derived CDR1 and CDR2 are MGHRA and YSYEKL. Trimming stripped 1 base from V and 6 bases from J, with 22 bases between. This CDR3 comprises 18 residues. TCR beta libraries were prepared from cDNA with unique molecular identifiers. Yield was around 500,000 cDNA molecules from roughly 0.93 to 9.6 million T cells. TCRdb re-analysed the PCR reads in MiXCR, keeping a single row per CDR3 protein. The sample gives hundreds of thousands of distinct CDR3 sequences, roughly 30% of which show up once; 0.55% to 0.65% is in the top ten. The chain carries TRBV4-1 and TRBJ2-1, with D perhaps TRBD2 (7 bases). The sequence was collected from a girl between 5 and 17 years old with multiple sclerosis. The sequenced sample consisted of blood. The CDR3 DNA is TGCGCCAGCAGCCAAGCGTCGGGACGGGGGGCCACAGTCAATGAGCAGTTCTTC. This encodes CASSQASGRGATVNEQFF.